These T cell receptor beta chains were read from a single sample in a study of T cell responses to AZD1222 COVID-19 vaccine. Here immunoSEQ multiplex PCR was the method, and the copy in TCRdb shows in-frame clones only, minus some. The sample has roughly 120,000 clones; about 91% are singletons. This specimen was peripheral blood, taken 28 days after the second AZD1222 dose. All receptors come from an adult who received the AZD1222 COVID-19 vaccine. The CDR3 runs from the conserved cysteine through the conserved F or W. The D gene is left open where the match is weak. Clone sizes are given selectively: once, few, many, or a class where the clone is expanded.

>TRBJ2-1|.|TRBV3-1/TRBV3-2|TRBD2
CASSQASGGLNNEQFF
TGTGCCAGCAGCCAGGCTAGCGGGGGCCTGAACAATGAGCAGTTCTTC
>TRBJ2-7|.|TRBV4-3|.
CASSHHYYRTDEYEQYF
TGCGCCAGCAGCCACCACTACTACCGGACTGATGAGTACGAGCAGTACTTC
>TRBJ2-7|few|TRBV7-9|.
CASSPPSYEQYF
TGTGCCAGCAGCCCCCCGTCCTACGAGCAGTACTTC
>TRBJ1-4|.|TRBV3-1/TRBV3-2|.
CASSQGDFGGKLFF
TGTGCCAGCAGCCAAGGGGATTTTGGGGGAAAACTGTTTTTT
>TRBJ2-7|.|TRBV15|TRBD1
CATSRGFGTGDRYEQYF
TGTGCCACCAGCAGAGGTTTCGGGACAGGGGATAGGTACGAGCAGTACTTC
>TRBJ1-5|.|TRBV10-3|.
CAISESRQDQPQHF
TGTGCCATCAGTGAGTCGCGACAGGATCAGCCCCAGCATTTT
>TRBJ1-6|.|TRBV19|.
CASSIWTPDNSPLHF
TGTGCCAGTAGTATTTGGACACCAGATAATTCACCCCTCCACTTT
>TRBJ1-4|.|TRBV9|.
CASSLEGESEKLFF
TGTGCCAGCAGCCTGGAAGGAGAGAGTGAAAAACTGTTTTTT
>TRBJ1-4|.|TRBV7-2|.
CASSSRAGQQEKLFF
TGTGCCAGCAGCTCCCGGGCGGGACAACAAGAAAAACTGTTTTTT
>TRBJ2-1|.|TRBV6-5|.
CASRTTYNEQFF
TGTGCCAGCAGGACCACTTACAATGAGCAGTTCTTC
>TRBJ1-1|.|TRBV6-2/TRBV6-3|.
CASSYVTEAFF
TGTGCCAGCAGTTACGTCACTGAAGCTTTCTTT
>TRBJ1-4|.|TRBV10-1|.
CASCPRVSQREKLFF
TGCGCCAGTTGTCCGAGGGTTTCACAGCGTGAAAAACTGTTTTTT
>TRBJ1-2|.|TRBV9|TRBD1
CASSGQGTGYTF
TGTGCCAGCAGCGGACAGGGGACTGGCTACACCTTC
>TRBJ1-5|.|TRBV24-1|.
CATSDPVVNQPQHF
TGTGCCACCAGTGACCCTGTAGTAAATCAGCCCCAGCATTTT
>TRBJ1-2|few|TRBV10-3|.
CAMQGSGYGYTF
TGTGCCATGCAAGGGTCGGGCTATGGCTACACCTTC
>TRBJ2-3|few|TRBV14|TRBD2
CASSHAASGKSTDTQYF
TGTGCCAGCAGCCACGCCGCTAGCGGGAAAAGCACAGATACGCAGTATTTT
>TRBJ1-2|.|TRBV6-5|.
CASSPPAGGYTF
TGTGCCAGCAGTCCCCCGGCGGGCGGCTACACCTTC
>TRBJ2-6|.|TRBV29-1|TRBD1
CSVRGQGTPGANVLTF
TGCAGCGTTAGGGGACAGGGGACCCCTGGGGCCAACGTCCTGACTTTC
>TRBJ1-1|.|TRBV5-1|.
CASSVPTAYTEAFF
TGCGCCAGCAGCGTTCCGACAGCTTACACTGAAGCTTTCTTT
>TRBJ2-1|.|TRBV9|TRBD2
CASSTASGGWNEQFF
TGTGCCAGCAGCACCGCTAGCGGGGGATGGAATGAGCAGTTCTTC
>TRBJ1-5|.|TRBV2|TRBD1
CASSDWDRDQPQHF
TGTGCCAGCAGTGATTGGGACAGAGATCAGCCCCAGCATTTT
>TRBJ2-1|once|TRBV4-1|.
CASSRGSADSYNEQFF
TGCGCCAGCAGCAGAGGGTCAGCGGACTCCTACAATGAGCAGTTCTTC
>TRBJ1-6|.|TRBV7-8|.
CASSFPGSSSYNSPLHF
TGTGCCAGCAGCTTTCCGGGTTCCAGCTCCTATAATTCACCCCTCCACTTT
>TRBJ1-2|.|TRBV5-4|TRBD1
CASSPPGGGIDGYTF
TGTGCCAGCAGCCCCCCAGGAGGGGGCATCGATGGCTACACCTTC
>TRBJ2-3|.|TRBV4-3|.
CASSQEWTGHATRARTDTQYF
TGCGCCAGCAGCCAAGAATGGACGGGACACGCGACTAGGGCGCGCACAGATACGCAGTATTTT
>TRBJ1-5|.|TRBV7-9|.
CASSLEGSTQPQHF
TGTGCCAGCAGCTTAGAAGGTTCAACTCAGCCCCAGCATTTT
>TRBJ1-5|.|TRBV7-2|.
CASSLGYRDGGLQPQHF
TGTGCCAGCAGCTTGGGTTACCGGGACGGAGGGTTGCAGCCCCAGCATTTT
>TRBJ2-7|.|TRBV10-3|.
CAIIPPRDEQYF
TGTGCCATCATTCCGCCTCGAGACGAGCAGTACTTC
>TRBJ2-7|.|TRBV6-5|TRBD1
CASHRGQSSYEQYF
TGTGCCAGCCACCGGGGACAGTCATCCTACGAGCAGTACTTC
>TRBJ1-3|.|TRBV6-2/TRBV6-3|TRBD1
CASSYRQGTGNTIYF
TGTGCCAGCAGTTACCGACAGGGAACCGGAAACACCATATATTTT
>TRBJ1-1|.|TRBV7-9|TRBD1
CASTETGAGTEAFF
TGTGCCAGCACCGAGACAGGGGCAGGGACTGAAGCTTTCTTT
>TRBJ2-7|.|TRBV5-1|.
CASHIGGDSYEQYF
TGCGCCAGCCACATTGGAGGGGACTCCTACGAGCAGTACTTC
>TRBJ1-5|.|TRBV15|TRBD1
CATSGQGGNQPQHF
TGTGCCACCAGCGGACAGGGAGGCAATCAGCCCCAGCATTTT
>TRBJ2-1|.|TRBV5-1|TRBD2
CASSLYLAETNEQFF
TGCGCCAGCAGCTTGTACCTAGCGGAGACCAATGAGCAGTTCTTC
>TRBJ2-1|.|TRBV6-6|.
CASSYQGHNEQFF
TGTGCCAGCAGTTATCAGGGTCACAATGAGCAGTTCTTC
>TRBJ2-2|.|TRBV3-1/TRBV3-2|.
CASSPPGTRQTGELFF
TGTGCCAGCAGCCCCCCCGGGACCCGACAGACCGGGGAGCTGTTTTTT
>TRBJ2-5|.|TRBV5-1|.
CASSATVGSETQYF
TGCGCCAGCAGCGCGACAGTAGGATCAGAGACCCAGTACTTC
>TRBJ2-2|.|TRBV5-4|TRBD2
CASMFAGGANTGELFF
TGTGCCAGCATGTTCGCGGGGGGGGCGAACACCGGGGAGCTGTTTTTT
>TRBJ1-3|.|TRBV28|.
CASSLDTGVGNTIYF
TGTGCCAGCAGCCTAGACACAGGTGTTGGAAACACCATATATTTT
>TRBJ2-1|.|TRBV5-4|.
CASSQARGDEQFF
TGTGCCAGCAGCCAGGCCCGAGGGGATGAGCAGTTCTTC
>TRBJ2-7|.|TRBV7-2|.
CASSLADGYEQYF
TGTGCCAGCAGCTTAGCCGACGGCTACGAGCAGTACTTC
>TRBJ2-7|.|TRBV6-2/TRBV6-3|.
CASSLSSYEQYF
TGTGCCAGCAGTTTGAGCTCCTACGAGCAGTACTTC
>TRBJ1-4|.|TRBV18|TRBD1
CASSPGTGVNEKLFF
TGTGCCAGCTCACCCGGGACAGGGGTTAATGAAAAACTGTTTTTT
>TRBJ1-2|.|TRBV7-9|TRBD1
CASSLGQGYGYTF
TGTGCCAGCAGCCTCGGACAGGGTTATGGCTACACCTTC
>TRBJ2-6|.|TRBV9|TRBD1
CASSVVGTGINPAGANVLTF
TGTGCCAGCAGCGTAGTTGGGACAGGGATTAATCCGGCGGGGGCCAACGTCCTGACTTTC
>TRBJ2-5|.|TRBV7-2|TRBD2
CASSPLAGAQETQYF
TGTGCCAGCAGCCCGCTAGCGGGGGCGCAAGAGACCCAGTACTTC
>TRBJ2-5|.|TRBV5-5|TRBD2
CASSPGVAGGLVGETQYF
TGTGCCAGCAGCCCCGGGGTAGCGGGGGGGCTGGTCGGAGAGACCCAGTACTTC
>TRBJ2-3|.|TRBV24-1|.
CATSDSVVDTQYF
TGTGCCACCAGTGATTCAGTCGTAGATACGCAGTATTTT
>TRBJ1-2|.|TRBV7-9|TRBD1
CASSLGQLRGTGVLYGYTF
TGTGCCAGCAGCTTAGGACAGCTCCGTGGGACAGGGGTTCTCTATGGCTACACCTTC
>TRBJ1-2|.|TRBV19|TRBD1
CASSTGTGGNYGYTF
TGTGCCAGTAGTACCGGGACAGGGGGCAACTATGGCTACACCTTC
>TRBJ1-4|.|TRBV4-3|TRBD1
CASSQAPGQFVSNEKLFF
TGCGCCAGCAGCCAAGCCCCGGGACAGTTTGTTTCTAATGAAAAACTGTTTTTT